This is a list of T cell receptor beta chains from one sample in a study of blood T cell repertoires in COVID-19. TCRdb's copy holds only in-frame clones and misses some; the assay was immunoSEQ multiplex PCR. Of approximately 320,000 clones in the sample, roughly 89% were seen once. Sequenced sample: peripheral blood. These receptors came from a woman younger than 45 with COVID-19, enrolled during active disease. CDR3s include the opening cysteine and the closing phenylalanine or tryptophan. A D gene is named only where the DNA matches it firmly. Clone size is shown for a subset of rows, as once, few, many or a class of expanded clone.

v_gene: TRBV13
d_gene: NA
j_gene: TRBJ2-5
abundance: NA
CDR3aa: CASSPPREETQYF
CDR3nt: TGTGCCAGCAGCCCGCCCCGGGAAGAGACCCAGTACTTC

v_gene: TRBV5-5
d_gene: NA
j_gene: TRBJ1-2
abundance: NA
CDR3aa: CASSSWGDGYTF
CDR3nt: TGTGCCAGCAGCTCCTGGGGGGATGGCTACACCTTC

v_gene: TRBV27
d_gene: TRBD1
j_gene: TRBJ1-2
abundance: NA
CDR3aa: CASSSSLTGSYGYTF
CDR3nt: TGTGCCAGCAGTTCATCCCTGACAGGGAGCTATGGCTACACCTTC

v_gene: TRBV19
d_gene: TRBD1
j_gene: TRBJ1-6
abundance: NA
CDR3aa: CARYSPGTENSSSYNSPLHF
CDR3nt: TGTGCCAGATATAGCCCGGGGACAGAGAACTCGAGCTCCTATAATTCACCCCTCCACTTT

v_gene: TRBV28
d_gene: NA
j_gene: TRBJ1-1
abundance: NA
CDR3aa: CASSDQGYTEAFF
CDR3nt: TGTGCCAGCAGTGATCAGGGGTACACTGAAGCTTTCTTT

v_gene: TRBV25-1
d_gene: NA
j_gene: TRBJ2-2
abundance: NA
CDR3aa: CASSDTSRELFF
CDR3nt: TGTGCCAGCAGTGATACCAGTCGGGAGCTGTTTTTT

v_gene: TRBV7-2
d_gene: NA
j_gene: TRBJ2-1
abundance: NA
CDR3aa: CASSFPPVYNEQFF
CDR3nt: TGTGCCAGCAGCTTTCCGCCGGTTTACAATGAGCAGTTCTTC

v_gene: TRBV28
d_gene: TRBD1
j_gene: TRBJ1-6
abundance: few
CDR3aa: CASSFGDRDNSPLHF
CDR3nt: TGTGCCAGCAGTTTTGGGGACAGGGATAATTCACCCCTCCACTTT

v_gene: TRBV5-8
d_gene: NA
j_gene: TRBJ2-1
abundance: NA
CDR3aa: CASSQRGYNEQFF
CDR3nt: TGTGCCAGCAGCCAACGGGGATACAATGAGCAGTTCTTC

v_gene: TRBV28
d_gene: NA
j_gene: TRBJ1-1
abundance: NA
CDR3aa: CASNRSNRPFVAFF
CDR3nt: TGTGCCAGCAACCGTTCCAACAGGCCGTTCGTGGCTTTCTTT

v_gene: TRBV6-5
d_gene: TRBD2
j_gene: TRBJ2-7
abundance: NA
CDR3aa: CASRLLAGGYEQYF
CDR3nt: TGTGCCAGCAGGCTCCTAGCGGGGGGCTACGAGCAGTACTTC

v_gene: TRBV28
d_gene: NA
j_gene: TRBJ2-7
abundance: NA
CDR3aa: CASTLMGHTYEQYF
CDR3nt: TGTGCCAGCACCCTCATGGGGCACACCTACGAGCAGTACTTC

v_gene: TRBV6-2/TRBV6-3
d_gene: NA
j_gene: TRBJ1-2
abundance: once
CDR3aa: CASRPNRDFHGYTF
CDR3nt: TGTGCCAGCAGACCTAATAGGGACTTCCATGGCTACACCTTC

v_gene: TRBV28
d_gene: TRBD2
j_gene: TRBJ2-3
abundance: NA
CDR3aa: CASSMGGVVDTQYF
CDR3nt: TGTGCCAGCAGTATGGGGGGGGTTGTAGATACGCAGTATTTT

v_gene: TRBV27
d_gene: NA
j_gene: TRBJ1-1
abundance: NA
CDR3aa: CASSFGTWGEAFF
CDR3nt: TGTGCCAGCAGTTTTGGGACATGGGGTGAAGCTTTCTTT

v_gene: TRBV9
d_gene: NA
j_gene: TRBJ1-6
abundance: NA
CDR3aa: CASSVSGSPLHF
CDR3nt: TGTGCCAGCAGCGTGTCGGGGTCACCCCTCCACTTT

v_gene: TRBV28
d_gene: NA
j_gene: TRBJ1-5
abundance: NA
CDR3aa: CASSPDQPQHF
CDR3nt: TGTGCCAGCAGCCCTGATCAGCCCCAGCATTTT

v_gene: TRBV19
d_gene: NA
j_gene: TRBJ1-6
abundance: few
CDR3aa: CASSIVASLRTPLHF
CDR3nt: TGTGCCAGTAGTATAGTGGCCAGCCTGAGGACACCCCTCCACTTT

v_gene: TRBV6-5
d_gene: NA
j_gene: TRBJ2-7
abundance: NA
CDR3aa: CASRSLTGEQYF
CDR3nt: TGTGCCAGCAGGTCACTGACGGGCGAGCAGTACTTC

v_gene: TRBV2
d_gene: TRBD1
j_gene: TRBJ1-2
abundance: NA
CDR3aa: CASSEQGVIGGYTF
CDR3nt: TGTGCCAGCAGTGAGCAGGGGGTAATAGGTGGCTACACCTTC

v_gene: TRBV4-1
d_gene: NA
j_gene: TRBJ1-5
abundance: NA
CDR3aa: CASRKGGDFNQPQHF
CDR3nt: TGCGCCAGCCGTAAGGGAGGGGATTTCAATCAGCCCCAGCATTTT

v_gene: TRBV24-1
d_gene: TRBD1
j_gene: TRBJ1-3
abundance: NA
CDR3aa: CATIAGTAPRYSGNTIYF
CDR3nt: TGTGCCACCATCGCCGGGACAGCTCCCCGTTACTCTGGAAACACCATATATTTT

v_gene: TRBV5-1
d_gene: NA
j_gene: TRBJ2-2
abundance: NA
CDR3aa: CASSSQDTGELFF
CDR3nt: TGCGCCAGCAGCTCACAGGACACCGGGGAGCTGTTTTTT

v_gene: TRBV27
d_gene: NA
j_gene: TRBJ2-3
abundance: NA
CDR3aa: CASSPLSIRGITDTQYF
CDR3nt: TGTGCCAGCAGTCCCCTCTCCATCCGGGGGATAACAGATACGCAGTATTTT

v_gene: TRBV19
d_gene: TRBD1
j_gene: TRBJ2-7
abundance: NA
CDR3aa: CASRDRQGAEPYEQYF
CDR3nt: TGTGCCAGTAGGGATAGACAGGGGGCTGAACCCTACGAGCAGTACTTC

v_gene: TRBV20-1
d_gene: NA
j_gene: TRBJ1-2
abundance: NA
CDR3aa: CSAPYYGYTF
CDR3nt: TGCAGTGCTCCATACTATGGCTACACCTTC

v_gene: TRBV6-5
d_gene: TRBD1
j_gene: TRBJ1-1
abundance: NA
CDR3aa: CASSYSGTGVTEAFF
CDR3nt: TGTGCCAGCAGTTACTCCGGGACAGGGGTGACTGAAGCTTTCTTT

v_gene: TRBV19
d_gene: NA
j_gene: TRBJ2-1
abundance: NA
CDR3aa: CASGNNSYNEQFF
CDR3nt: TGTGCCAGTGGTAATAATTCCTACAATGAGCAGTTCTTC

v_gene: TRBV5-4
d_gene: NA
j_gene: TRBJ1-1
abundance: NA
CDR3aa: CASTGGGLNTEAFF
CDR3nt: TGTGCCAGCACCGGAGGAGGTCTGAACACTGAAGCTTTCTTT

v_gene: TRBV5-4
d_gene: TRBD1
j_gene: TRBJ1-4
abundance: NA
CDR3aa: CASSLDRQGGWEKLFF
CDR3nt: TGTGCCAGCAGCTTGGATCGACAGGGAGGTTGGGAAAAACTGTTTTTT

v_gene: TRBV30
d_gene: NA
j_gene: TRBJ1-2
abundance: NA
CDR3aa: CAWSVPGHSKYGYTF
CDR3nt: TGTGCCTGGAGTGTTCCAGGGCACTCCAAGTATGGCTACACCTTC

v_gene: TRBV28
d_gene: NA
j_gene: TRBJ2-7
abundance: NA
CDR3aa: CASSSDSSSYEQYF
CDR3nt: TGTGCCAGCAGTTCGGACAGCAGCTCCTACGAGCAGTACTTC

v_gene: TRBV6-6
d_gene: NA
j_gene: TRBJ1-2
abundance: NA
CDR3aa: CASSYPEEGGYGYTF
CDR3nt: TGTGCCAGCAGTTACCCCGAGGAGGGAGGCTATGGCTACACCTTC

v_gene: TRBV19
d_gene: TRBD1
j_gene: TRBJ1-1
abundance: once
CDR3aa: CASTIGTVTEAFF
CDR3nt: TGTGCCAGTACTATCGGGACAGTCACTGAAGCTTTCTTT

v_gene: TRBV6-5
d_gene: TRBD1
j_gene: TRBJ1-2
abundance: NA
CDR3aa: CASRGGIGYGYTF
CDR3nt: TGTGCCAGCAGAGGGGGCATAGGCTATGGCTACACCTTC

v_gene: TRBV2
d_gene: NA
j_gene: TRBJ1-5
abundance: NA
CDR3aa: CASMSGGEPQHF
CDR3nt: TGTGCCAGCATGTCCGGGGGAGAGCCCCAGCATTTT

v_gene: TRBV30
d_gene: TRBD2
j_gene: TRBJ2-7
abundance: NA
CDR3aa: CAWAAGLVSYEQYF
CDR3nt: TGTGCCTGGGCAGCGGGACTAGTTTCCTACGAGCAGTACTTC

v_gene: TRBV27
d_gene: NA
j_gene: TRBJ1-5
abundance: NA
CDR3aa: CASRPTGSNQPQHF
CDR3nt: TGTGCCAGCAGACCTACAGGAAGCAATCAGCCCCAGCATTTT

v_gene: TRBV4-1
d_gene: NA
j_gene: TRBJ2-5
abundance: NA
CDR3aa: CASSQGGETQYF
CDR3nt: TGCGCCAGCAGCCAAGGAGGGGAGACCCAGTACTTC

v_gene: TRBV7-9
d_gene: TRBD1
j_gene: TRBJ1-1
abundance: NA
CDR3aa: CASRHGQGRGEAFF
CDR3nt: TGTGCCAGCAGGCATGGACAGGGAAGGGGTGAAGCTTTCTTT

v_gene: TRBV6-5
d_gene: NA
j_gene: TRBJ1-5
abundance: once
CDR3aa: CASLGQTLGNQPQHF
CDR3nt: TGTGCCAGCCTAGGACAGACCCTGGGCAATCAGCCCCAGCATTTT

v_gene: TRBV27
d_gene: NA
j_gene: TRBJ2-7
abundance: few
CDR3aa: CASSYRVNTYEQYF
CDR3nt: TGTGCCAGCAGTTATCGGGTTAATACCTACGAGCAGTACTTC

v_gene: TRBV7-7
d_gene: TRBD2
j_gene: TRBJ2-5
abundance: NA
CDR3aa: CASSLARERGGETQYF
CDR3nt: TGTGCCAGCAGCTTAGCGCGGGAGCGGGGGGGTGAGACCCAGTACTTC

v_gene: TRBV4-1
d_gene: TRBD1
j_gene: TRBJ2-3
abundance: NA
CDR3aa: CASSQRQGQDTQYF
CDR3nt: TGCGCCAGCAGCCAAAGACAGGGGCAAGATACGCAGTATTTT

v_gene: TRBV5-1
d_gene: NA
j_gene: TRBJ1-2
abundance: NA
CDR3aa: CASSFGGSYGYTF
CDR3nt: TGCGCCAGCAGCTTTGGGGGCTCCTATGGCTACACCTTC

v_gene: TRBV5-6
d_gene: TRBD1
j_gene: TRBJ1-2
abundance: NA
CDR3aa: CASSFLQGNGYTF
CDR3nt: TGTGCCAGCAGCTTCCTACAGGGGAACGGCTACACCTTC

v_gene: TRBV13
d_gene: TRBD1
j_gene: TRBJ1-1
abundance: NA
CDR3aa: CASSYPTGVRNTEAFF
CDR3nt: TGTGCCAGCAGCTATCCGACAGGGGTCCGGAACACTGAAGCTTTCTTT